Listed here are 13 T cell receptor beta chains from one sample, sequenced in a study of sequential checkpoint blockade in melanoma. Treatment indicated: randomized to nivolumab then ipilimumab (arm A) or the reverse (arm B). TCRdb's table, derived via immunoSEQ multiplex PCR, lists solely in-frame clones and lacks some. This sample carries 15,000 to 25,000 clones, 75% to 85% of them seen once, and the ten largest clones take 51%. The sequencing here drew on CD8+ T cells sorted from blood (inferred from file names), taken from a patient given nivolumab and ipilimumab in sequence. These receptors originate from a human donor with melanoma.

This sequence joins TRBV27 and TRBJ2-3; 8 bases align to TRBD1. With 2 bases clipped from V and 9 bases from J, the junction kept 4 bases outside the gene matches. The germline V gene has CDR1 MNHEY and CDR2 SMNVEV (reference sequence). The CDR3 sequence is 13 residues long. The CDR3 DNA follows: TGTGCCAGCAGTTTACTTACAGGGGGGACGCAGTATTTT. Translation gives CASSLLTGGTQYF.

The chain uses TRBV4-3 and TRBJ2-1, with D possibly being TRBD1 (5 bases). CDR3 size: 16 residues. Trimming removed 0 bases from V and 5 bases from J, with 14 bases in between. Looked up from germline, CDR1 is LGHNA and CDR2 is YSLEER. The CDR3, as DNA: TGCGCCAGCAGCCAAGATCGCCAGGGTGGAAACAATGAGCAGTTCTTC. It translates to CASSQDRQGGNNEQFF.

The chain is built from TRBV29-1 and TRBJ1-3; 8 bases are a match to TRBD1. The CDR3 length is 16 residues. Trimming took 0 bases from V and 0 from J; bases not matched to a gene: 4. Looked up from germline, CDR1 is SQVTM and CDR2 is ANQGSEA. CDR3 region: CSVEEGQVSSGNTIYF. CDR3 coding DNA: TGCAGCGTTGAAGAGGGACAGGTTTCCTCTGGAAACACCATATATTTT.

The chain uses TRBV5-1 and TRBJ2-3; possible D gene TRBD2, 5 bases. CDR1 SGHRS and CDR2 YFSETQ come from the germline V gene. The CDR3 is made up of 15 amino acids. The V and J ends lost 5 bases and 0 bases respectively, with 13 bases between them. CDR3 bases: TGCGCCAGCAGACCGAGCGGTATTAGCACAGATACGCAGTATTTT. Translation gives CASRPSGISTDTQYF.

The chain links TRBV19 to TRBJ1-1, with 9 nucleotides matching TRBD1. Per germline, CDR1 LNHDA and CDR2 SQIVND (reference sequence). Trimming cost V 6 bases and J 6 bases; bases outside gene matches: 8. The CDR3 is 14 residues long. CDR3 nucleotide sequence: TGTGCCAGTAGGCCCGGGACAGGGTTCGCTGAAGCTTTCTTT. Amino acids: CASRPGTGFAEAFF.

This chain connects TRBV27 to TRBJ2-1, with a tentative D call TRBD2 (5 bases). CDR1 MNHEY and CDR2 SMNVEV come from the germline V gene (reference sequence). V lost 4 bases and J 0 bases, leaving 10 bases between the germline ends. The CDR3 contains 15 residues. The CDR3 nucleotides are TGTGCCAGCAGTTGGACTTCCAGCTCCTACAATGAGCAGTTCTTC. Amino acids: CASSWTSSSYNEQFF.

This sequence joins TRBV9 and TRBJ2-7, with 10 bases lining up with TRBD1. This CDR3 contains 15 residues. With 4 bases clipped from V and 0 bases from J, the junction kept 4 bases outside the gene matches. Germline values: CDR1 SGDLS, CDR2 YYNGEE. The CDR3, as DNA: TGTGCCAGCAGCACCCGGGACAGGGGCTCCTACGAGCAGTACTTC. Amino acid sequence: CASSTRDRGSYEQYF.

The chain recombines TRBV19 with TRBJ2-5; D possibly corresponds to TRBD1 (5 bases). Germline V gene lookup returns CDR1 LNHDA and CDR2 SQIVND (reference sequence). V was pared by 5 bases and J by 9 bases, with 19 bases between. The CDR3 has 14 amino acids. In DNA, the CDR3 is TGTGCCAGTAGTCACAGGAGCTTGCTTGAGGCCCAGTACTTC. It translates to CASSHRSLLEAQYF.

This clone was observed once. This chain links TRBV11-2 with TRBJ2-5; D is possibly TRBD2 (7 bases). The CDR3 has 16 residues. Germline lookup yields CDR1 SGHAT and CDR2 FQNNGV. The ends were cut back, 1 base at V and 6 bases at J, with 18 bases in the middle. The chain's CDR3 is CASSLAPRGALKTQYF. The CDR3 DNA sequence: TGTGCCAGCAGCTTAGCTCCTCGGGGGGCGTTGAAGACCCAGTACTTC.

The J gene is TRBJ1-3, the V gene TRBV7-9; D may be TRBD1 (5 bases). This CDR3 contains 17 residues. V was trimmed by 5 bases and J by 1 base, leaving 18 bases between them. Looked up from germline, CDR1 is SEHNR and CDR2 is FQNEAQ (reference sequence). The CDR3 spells CASSPWGPGVSGNTIYF. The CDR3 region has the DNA TGTGCCAGCAGCCCCTGGGGTCCGGGGGTTTCTGGAAACACCATATATTTT.

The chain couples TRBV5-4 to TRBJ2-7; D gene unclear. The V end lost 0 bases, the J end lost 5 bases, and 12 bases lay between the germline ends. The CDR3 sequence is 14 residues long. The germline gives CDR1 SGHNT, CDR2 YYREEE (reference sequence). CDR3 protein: CASSLEAAADEQYF. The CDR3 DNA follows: TGTGCCAGCAGCTTGGAGGCGGCAGCCGACGAGCAGTACTTC.

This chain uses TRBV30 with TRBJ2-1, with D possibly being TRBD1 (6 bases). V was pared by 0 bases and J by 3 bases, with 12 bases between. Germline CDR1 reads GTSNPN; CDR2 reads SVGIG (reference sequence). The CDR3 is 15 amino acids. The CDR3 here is CAWSVTTGIYNEQFF. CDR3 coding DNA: TGTGCCTGGAGTGTGACCACAGGGATCTACAATGAGCAGTTCTTC.

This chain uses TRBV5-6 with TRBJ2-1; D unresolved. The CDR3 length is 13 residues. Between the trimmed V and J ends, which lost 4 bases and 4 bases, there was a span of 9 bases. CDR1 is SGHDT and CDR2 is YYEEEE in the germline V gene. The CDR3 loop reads CASSQLTYNEQFF. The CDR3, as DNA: TGTGCCAGCAGCCAACTGACTTACAATGAGCAGTTCTTC.